Included here is one T cell receptor (beta chain) sequence, with context. Its recognized antigen is unknown. No base quality values were provided; no much bigger clone lies one nucleotide off. The same CDR3 arises from other DNA sequences in this sample as well. Trimming removed 6 bases from V and 7 bases from J; the gene matches leave 4 bases unexplained. From its cysteine to its phenylalanine, the CDR3 spans 14 amino acids. Only CDR3 DNA is held: 42 bases, read in frame from base 1. CDR1 SNHLY and CDR2 FYNNEI were looked up in the germline V gene. This record belongs to a study of blood T cell repertoires in COVID-19 (dated by TCRdb to 2020 to 2022). The study in broad terms: Samples covering the acute and convalescent phases of COVID-19 were provided by collaborators in the United States, Italy and Spain. Samples were obtained from the ongoing ImmuneRACE study (first 160 participants) and from 1,200 or so subjects provided by 6 global collaborators. The dataset comprised deeply sampled blood TCRbeta repertoires from subjects exposed to, actively infected with, or recovered from COVID-19. Where available, HLA class I and class II types were taken from metadata supplied by the sample provider and were not determined by assay-based typing. Nearly every sample came with metadata listing a de-identified subject ID, COVID-19 status, age in years and sex. The prospective study material was composed of cDNA or gDNA derived from T cells, B-cell-depleted T cells, or PBMCs. The repertoires were released in a freely available public database intended as a resource for research on the immune response to SARS-CoV-2.

Enrolling through a virtual design, the prospective study's participants ranged in age from roughly 18 to 90 years and lived across some 22 United States geographic areas. Cohort assignment in the prospective study relied on participant-reported clinical history from a screening survey and a study questionnaire. A participant counted as exposed if, within 2 weeks of entering the study, that participant had been in contact with someone who had a PCR-confirmed or clinician-diagnosed COVID-19 case. Mobile phlebotomists in the prospective study collected whole blood, serum and a nasopharyngeal or oropharyngeal swab from every participant. Prospective study participants could optionally give additional blood draws and questionnaires over an approximately 2-month period. Before DNA extraction, blood samples from the prospective study were shipped at room temperature or frozen. Here is what the overall study found, with its caveats: How much clinical and demographic metadata was included differed by source and by participant, and the metadata was provided uncurated.

TCRbeta CDR3 regions were amplified from genomic DNA using the immunoSEQ Assay, a bias-controlled multiplex PCR. The source study handled its data this way. Within the assay, amplification of reference gene primers was used to estimate how many nucleated cells each sample contained. Sequence reads were collapsed and filtered to measure the absolute abundance of every unique TCRbeta CDR3 rearrangement. Productive Simpson clonality was computed per sample as the square root of Simpson's diversity index over productive rearrangements. What TCRdb holds here is the immuneACCESS table cut down to in-frame rearrangements. Part of the clones is not present; checked against another copy, under half of the missing clones reflect an unresolved V gene, and the others are unexplained. Clonal size and the V and J genes are those of that table, whereas D and trimming came from the DNA. Present in this sample are about 300,000 clones, about 85% of which were seen just once. In total, the top ten clones hold approximately 1.9% of the sample.

The chain was built from TRBV2 and TRBJ2-2, with TRBD1 matching 11 junction bases. The sequenced sample consisted of PBMCs or T cells enriched from blood (not recorded which). This TCR came from a woman aged 25-40 years who had been exposed to COVID-19. The DNA reads as follows: TGTGCCAGCAGAGGACAGGGGGCGGGCGGGGAGCTGTTTTTT. This yields the protein CASRGQGAGGELFF.